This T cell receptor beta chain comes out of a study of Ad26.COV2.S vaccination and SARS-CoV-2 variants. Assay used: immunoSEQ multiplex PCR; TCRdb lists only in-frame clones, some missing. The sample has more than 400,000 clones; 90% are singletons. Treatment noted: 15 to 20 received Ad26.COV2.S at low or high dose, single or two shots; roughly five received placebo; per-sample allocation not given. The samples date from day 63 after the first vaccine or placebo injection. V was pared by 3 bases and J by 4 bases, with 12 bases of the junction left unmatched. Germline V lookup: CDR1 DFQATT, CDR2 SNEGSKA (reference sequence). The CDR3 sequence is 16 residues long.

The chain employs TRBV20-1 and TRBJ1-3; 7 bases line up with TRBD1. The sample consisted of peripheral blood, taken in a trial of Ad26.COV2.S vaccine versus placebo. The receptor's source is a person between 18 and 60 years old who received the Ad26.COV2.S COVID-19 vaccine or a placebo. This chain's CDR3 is CSASAVSQGVGNTIYF. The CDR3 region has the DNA TGCAGTGCTAGTGCGGTGTCGCAGGGGGTCGGAAACACCATATATTTT.